The 26 T cell receptor beta chains presented below share a single source sample, sequenced in a study of CD8+ T cells in alopecia areata. Reverse transcribed after extraction, RNA yielded cDNA as the sequencing template. Assay used: immunoSEQ multiplex PCR; TCRdb lists only in-frame clones, some missing. This table has more than 85,000 clones, about 40% appearing once. Sequencing was done on a sample of CD4+ T cells sorted from blood. All receptors derive from a human donor with alopecia areata.

The V gene is TRBV29-1, the J gene TRBJ2-7; D is perhaps TRBD1 or TRBD2 (5 bases each). The V gene lost 5 bases and the J gene lost 2 bases, with 10 bases spanning the gap. This CDR3 spans 12 amino acids. Per germline, CDR1 SQVTM and CDR2 ANQGSEA. As DNA, the CDR3 is TGCAGCGTTTGGGACGGGACCTACGAGCAGTACTTC. This gives the protein CSVWDGTYEQYF.

The chain has TRBV4-3 and TRBJ2-2; TRBD2 might be the D (6 bases). Trimming stripped 1 base from V and 6 bases from J, with 9 bases between. This CDR3 has 14 amino acids. The germline V gene has CDR1 LGHNA and CDR2 YSLEER. The CDR3 protein is CASSQVSSAGELFF. The CDR3, as DNA: TGCGCCAGCAGCCAAGTTTCTAGCGCCGGGGAGCTGTTTTTT.

This clone was recorded a few times. The chain couples TRBV29-1 to TRBJ2-5; weak D call: TRBD2 (5 bases). This CDR3 contains 14 residues. The germline V and J ends were trimmed by 3 bases and 5 bases, with 16 bases remaining between them. Germline loops: CDR1 SQVTM, CDR2 ANQGSEA. The CDR3 DNA sequence: TGCAGCGTTGACTTTTTGCGGGCGGCGGAGACCCAGTACTTC. It codes for CSVDFLRAAETQYF.

This clone was seen more than once but under ten times. The J gene is TRBJ2-2, the V gene TRBV29-1, with D tentatively TRBD2 (6 bases). This CDR3 spans 14 amino acids. CDR1 and CDR2 (germline): SQVTM, ANQGSEA. Deletions cut 5 bases from V and 4 bases from J, with 14 bases between. CDR3 in DNA: TGCAGCGTTCCCGCGGGACCCAGCACCGGGGAGCTGTTTTTT. Residues: CSVPAGPSTGELFF.

V and J are TRBV7-2 and TRBJ2-4; D is unresolved. The germline V and J ends were trimmed by 1 base and 1 base, with 8 bases remaining between them. The germline CDR1 and CDR2 sequences are SGHTA and FQGNSA. The CDR3 length is 15 residues. CDR3 DNA sequence: TGTGCCAGCAGCTTAGGGGTGAGGGCCAAAAACATTCAGTACTTC. Translated: CASSLGVRAKNIQYF.

This clone showed up just a few times. CDR3 residues: CASSTAGLHNSPLHF. The DNA for the CDR3 is TGTGCCAGCAGCACGGCGGGTTTACATAATTCACCCCTCCACTTT. V and J are TRBV28 and TRBJ1-6; D unresolved. Germline assignment: CDR1 MDHEN and CDR2 SYDVKM. The V and J ends lost 6 bases and 5 bases respectively, with 14 bases between them. The CDR3 is 15 residues long. Full variable domain (outside the CDR3, taken from reference TRBV28 and TRBJ1-6): DVKVTQSSRYLVKRTGEKVFLECVQDMDHENMFWYRQDPGLGLRLIYFSYDVKMKEKGDIPEGYSVSREKKERFSLILESASTNQTSMYLCASSTAGLHNSPLHFGNGTRLTVT.

Notes on this clone: The conserved closing phenylalanine or tryptophan is absent in this CDR3, likely reflecting a read error. It is unclear where the CDR3 begins or ends on the DNA, so no DNA is shown, and the CDR3 is as TCRdb lists it. V and J are TRBV29-1 and TRBJ2-4; the tabulated D call, TRBD1, remains unverified against the DNA. The CDR3 totals 10 residues, both ends included. Germline CDR1 is SQVTM and CDR2 is ANQGSEA. The chain's CDR3 is CSVGGTGRYA.

This sequence joins TRBV28 and TRBJ2-7, with 9 bases fitting TRBD2. Germline CDR1 and CDR2: MDHEN and SYDVKM. The CDR3 length is 16 residues. With 2 bases clipped from V and 6 bases from J, the junction kept 11 bases outside the gene matches. The CDR3 coding sequence is TGTGCCAGCAGTTTAGCGGGGGGGACCTTACGTACCGAGCAGTACTTC. Translated, it gives CASSLAGGTLRTEQYF.

V is TRBV30 and J is TRBJ1-5; TRBD1 is a possible D gene (5 bases). The germline CDR1 and CDR2 sequences are GTSNPN and SVGIG (reference sequence). Trimming shortened V by 3 bases and J by 2 bases, and 11 bases separated the two germline ends. The CDR3 is made up of 14 amino acids. CDR3 region: CAWSWGRGNQPQHF. Written as DNA, the CDR3 is TGTGCCTGGAGCTGGGGGAGGGGCAATCAGCCCCAGCATTTT.

The chain combines TRBV7-2 with TRBJ2-1; 9 bases agree with TRBD2. Germline V lookup: CDR1 SGHTA, CDR2 FQGNSA. The CDR3 runs 14 residues. Trimming cost V 6 bases and J 3 bases; bases outside gene matches: 3. CDR3 region: CASSAGGNYNEQFF. As DNA, the CDR3 is TGTGCCAGCAGTGCGGGAGGGAACTACAATGAGCAGTTCTTC.

This clone was observed a few times. The chain employs TRBV15 and TRBJ1-5, with D unresolved. The CDR3 is 13 amino acids. In germline, CDR1 is LNHNV, CDR2 YYDKDF (reference sequence). V lost 5 bases to trimming and J lost 3 bases, with 8 bases between them. CDR3 sequence (DNA): TGTGCCACCAGCGGACGGAACAATCAGCCCCAGCATTTT. It is translated as CATSGRNNQPQHF.

This clone was found once. The chain is built from TRBV11-2 and TRBJ2-3, with D possibly being TRBD1 or TRBD2 (5 bases each). Germline assignment: CDR1 SGHAT and CDR2 FQNNGV. The CDR3 sequence is 12 residues long. V lost 4 bases, J lost 9 bases, and 11 bases lay in between. CDR3 nucleotides: TGTGCCAGCAGCTCGCAGGGAGACACGCAGTATTTT. It yields the protein CASSSQGDTQYF.

The sample holds a few counts of this clone. The J gene is TRBJ2-1, the V gene TRBV7-9, with 9 bases aligning to TRBD1. CDR3 length: 14 residues. Germline values: CDR1 SEHNR, CDR2 FQNEAQ (reference sequence). Unmatched junction bases numbered 8, after V lost 11 bases and J lost 3 bases. The CDR3, as DNA: TGTGCCTGTAGGGGACAGGGTGGCTACAATGAGCAGTTCTTC. Protein product: CACRGQGGYNEQFF.

This clone came up a few times. V usage is TRBV29-1 and J usage is TRBJ2-7; either TRBD1 or TRBD2 may fit D (6 bases each). This CDR3 is 11 amino acids long. Germline CDR1 is SQVTM and CDR2 is ANQGSEA. Trimming pared 7 bases from V and 3 bases from J, leaving 10 bases between. In DNA form, the CDR3 reads TGCAGCGCCGGAGGGGGCTACGAGCAGTACTTC. It yields the protein CSAGGGYEQYF.

This clone was seen only a few times. The chain is built from TRBV29-1 and TRBJ2-7; 8 bases are shared with TRBD2. Germline-derived CDR1 and CDR2 are SQVTM and ANQGSEA. J was trimmed by 3 bases and V by 4 bases; bases with no gene match: 2. The length of the CDR3 is 12 residues. CDR3 residues: CSVVGTSYEQYF. As DNA, the CDR3 is TGCAGCGTTGTAGGGACTAGCTACGAGCAGTACTTC.

This chain uses TRBV2 with TRBJ2-3; unclear D gene. The V end was cut by 8 bases, the J end by 3 bases, with 9 bases between. Germline V lookup: CDR1 SNHLY, CDR2 FYNNEI. The CDR3 is made up of 12 amino acids. This CDR3 reads CASEKATDTQYF. The CDR3, as DNA: TGTGCCAGCGAGAAGGCTACAGATACGCAGTATTTT.

The chain joins TRBV29-1 to TRBJ1-2; the D is unclear. V was cut by 4 bases and J by 4 bases, with 10 bases left in between. The CDR3 extends over 12 amino acids. Germline V lookup: CDR1 SQVTM, CDR2 ANQGSEA. This CDR3 reads CSVGTESYGYTF. In nucleotides, the CDR3 is TGCAGCGTTGGCACAGAGTCCTATGGCTACACCTTC.

The rearrangement joins TRBV7-9 to TRBJ2-2, with D perhaps matching TRBD1 or TRBD2 (5 bases each). CDR3 length equals 14 residues. Germline CDR1 is SEHNR and CDR2 is FQNEAQ (reference sequence). With 5 bases removed from V and 5 bases from J, the gap between germline ends came to 12 bases. The CDR3 reads CASSQGRITGELFF. CDR3 in DNA: TGTGCCAGCAGCCAGGGACGGATAACCGGGGAGCTGTTTTTT.

Of note for this clone: Germline is not matched at one junction end, which may reflect a read error. The chain couples TRBV29-1 to TRBJ1-1; D perhaps matches TRBD1 (5 bases). Germline CDR1 is SQVTM and CDR2 is ANQGSEA. This CDR3 region has 11 residues. The CDR3 nucleotides read TGCAGCGCTGAATCAGGGTATGGGGCTTTCTTT. It translates to CSAESGYGAFF.

This clone came up a few times. The chain joins TRBV29-1 to TRBJ2-1; tentative D call: TRBD2 (6 bases). The CDR3 loop spans 14 amino acids. CDR1 is SQVTM and CDR2 is ANQGSEA in the germline V gene. Trimming shortened V by 8 bases and J by 5 bases, and 19 bases separated the two germline ends. The CDR3 reads CSIKRVWGDNEQFF. CDR3 bases: TGCAGCATAAAGCGGGTTTGGGGCGACAATGAGCAGTTCTTC.

J is TRBJ2-1 and V is TRBV29-1; TRBD2 aligns across 11 bases. With 4 bases clipped from V and 6 bases from J, the junction kept 5 bases outside the gene matches. The germline V gene encodes CDR1 SQVTM and CDR2 ANQGSEA. The CDR3 has 14 amino acids. The CDR3 here is CSVVPGLAVNEQFF. In DNA, the CDR3 is TGCAGCGTTGTTCCGGGACTAGCGGTCAATGAGCAGTTCTTC.

The genes are TRBV25-1 and TRBJ2-7; 9 positions agree with TRBD1. V shed 4 bases, J shed 0 bases, and the junction held 7 bases outside the gene matches. Germline V gene data show CDR1 as MGHDK and CDR2 as SYGVNS. The CDR3 is made up of 16 amino acids. The DNA of the CDR3 is TGTGCCAGCAGTGGGAGAACAGGGGGCAGCTCCTACGAGCAGTACTTC. It codes for CASSGRTGGSSYEQYF.

This clone occurred a few times. This chain links TRBV29-1 with TRBJ1-1; possibly TRBD1 for D (6 bases). The CDR3 runs to 14 residues. In germline, CDR1 is SQVTM, CDR2 ANQGSEA. The germline V and J ends were trimmed by 4 bases and 5 bases, with 17 bases remaining between them. CDR3 sequence reads: CSVGLVLGGTEAFF. In DNA, the CDR3 is TGCAGCGTTGGTCTGGTCCTAGGGGGGACTGAAGCTTTCTTT.

The rearrangement uses TRBV29-1 and TRBJ1-6; D remains ambiguous. V gave up 4 bases and J gave up 8 bases, with 12 bases separating them. The V gene's germline CDR1 is SQVTM and CDR2 ANQGSEA. The CDR3 covers 13 residues. Written as DNA, the CDR3 is TGCAGCGTTGCCACAGCCGTCGATTCACCCCTCCACTTT. This encodes CSVATAVDSPLHF. The full variable domain, with the rest looked up from reference TRBV29-1 and TRBJ1-6, is SAVISQKPSRDICQRGTSLTIQCQVDSQVTMMFWYRQQPGQSLTLIATANQGSEATYESGFVIDKFPISRPNLTFSTLTVSNMSPEDSSIYLCSVATAVDSPLHFGNGTRLTVT.

Here the CDR3 reads CASSQGNGAGRYNEQFF. DNA of the CDR3: TGCGCCAGCAGCCAAGGCAACGGAGCGGGACGGTACAATGAGCAGTTCTTC. The chain combines TRBV4-1 with TRBJ2-1; TRBD2 matches 7 bases. CDR1 is MGHRA, CDR2 YSYEKL, per germline. This CDR3 is 17 amino acids long. With 1 base clipped from V and 4 bases from J, the junction kept 10 bases outside the gene matches.

The rearrangement uses TRBV28 and TRBJ2-7; tentative D call: TRBD1 (6 bases). In germline, CDR1 is MDHEN, CDR2 SYDVKM. V was pared by 6 bases and J by 0 bases, with 15 bases between. The length of the CDR3 is 15 residues. This chain's CDR3 is CASSPSGTLSYEQYF. As DNA, the CDR3 is TGTGCCAGCAGCCCATCCGGGACACTCTCCTACGAGCAGTACTTC.